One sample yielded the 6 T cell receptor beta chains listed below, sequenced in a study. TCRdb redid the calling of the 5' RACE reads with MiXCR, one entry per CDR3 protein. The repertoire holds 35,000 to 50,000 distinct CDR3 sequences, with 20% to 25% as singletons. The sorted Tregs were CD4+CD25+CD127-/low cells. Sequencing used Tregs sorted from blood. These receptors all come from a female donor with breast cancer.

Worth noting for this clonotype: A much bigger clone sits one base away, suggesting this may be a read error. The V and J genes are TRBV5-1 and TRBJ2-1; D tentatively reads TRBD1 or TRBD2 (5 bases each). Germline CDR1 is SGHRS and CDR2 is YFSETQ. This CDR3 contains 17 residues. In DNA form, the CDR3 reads TGCGCCAGCAGCGAAGGGGCGGGCAGATCAAGTTACAATGGGCAGTTCTTC. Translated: CASSEGAGRSSYNGQFF.

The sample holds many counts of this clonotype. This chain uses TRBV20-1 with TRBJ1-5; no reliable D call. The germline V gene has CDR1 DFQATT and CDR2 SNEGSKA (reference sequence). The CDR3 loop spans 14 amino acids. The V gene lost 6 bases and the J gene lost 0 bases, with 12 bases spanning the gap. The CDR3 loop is CSATRGYSNQPQHF. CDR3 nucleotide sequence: TGCAGTGCCACTCGGGGATATAGCAATCAGCCCCAGCATTTT.

DNA of the CDR3: TGTGCCAGCAAGGAATATCAGGGAGTGACTGAAGCTTTCTTT. Protein: CASKEYQGVTEAFF. V usage is TRBV6-1 and J usage is TRBJ1-1, with TRBD1 as a possible D gene (5 bases). Germline values: CDR1 MNHNS, CDR2 SASEGT. The ends were cut back, 7 bases at V and 5 bases at J, with 17 bases in the middle. This CDR3 is built from 14 residues.

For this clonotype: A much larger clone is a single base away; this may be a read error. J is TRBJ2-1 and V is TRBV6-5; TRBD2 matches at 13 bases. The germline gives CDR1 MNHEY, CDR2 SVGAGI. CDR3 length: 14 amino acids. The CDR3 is CASRGGTSGNEQCF. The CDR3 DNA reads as TGTGCCAGCAGGGGAGGGACTAGCGGGAACGAGCAGTGCTTC.

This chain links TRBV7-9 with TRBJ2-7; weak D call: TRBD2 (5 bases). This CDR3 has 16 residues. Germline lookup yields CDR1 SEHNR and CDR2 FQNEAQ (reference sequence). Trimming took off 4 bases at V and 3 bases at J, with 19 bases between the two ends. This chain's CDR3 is CASSSDYGRRNYEQYF. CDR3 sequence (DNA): TGTGCCAGCAGCTCCGACTATGGCAGGAGAAACTACGAGCAGTACTTC.

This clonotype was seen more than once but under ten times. As DNA, the CDR3 is TGCGCCAGCAGAAAGGCACCGAACACCGGGGAGCTGTTTTTT. It is translated as CASRKAPNTGELFF. The gene calls are TRBV5-1 and TRBJ2-2; D gene uncertain. Germline V CDR1 and CDR2: SGHRS, YFSETQ. The CDR3 is 14 residues long. Trimming removed 5 bases from V and 0 bases from J, with 8 bases in between.